Following are 14 T cell receptor beta chains from one sample sequenced in a study of blood T cell repertoires in COVID-19. The data were produced by immunoSEQ multiplex PCR, yet TCRdb's version contains in-frame clones alone and is incomplete. The data contain around 470,000 clones, roughly 88% of them singletons. The sample consisted of PBMCs or T cells enriched from blood (not recorded which). The receptors were sampled from a man aged 18 to 29 who had recovered from COVID-19.

This chain links TRBV5-1 with TRBJ2-3, with 10 positions matching TRBD2. Trimming removed 0 bases from V and 0 bases from J; junction bases left unmatched: 7. The CDR3 contains 18 residues. Germline V gene lookup returns CDR1 SGHRS and CDR2 YFSETQ. DNA of the CDR3: TGCGCCAGCAGCTTGGGACTAGCGGGTGCAACTAGCACAGATACGCAGTATTTT. Its protein product is CASSLGLAGATSTDTQYF.

The rearrangement joins TRBV27 to TRBJ1-2; D might be TRBD1 (6 bases). Trimming shortened V by 2 bases and J by 7 bases, and 11 bases separated the two germline ends. CDR3 length: 13 residues. Germline V gene lookup returns CDR1 MNHEY and CDR2 SMNVEV (reference sequence). CDR3 sequence: CASSLPQGRGYTF. For the CDR3, the DNA is TGTGCCAGCAGTTTACCCCAGGGGCGTGGCTACACCTTC.

This chain connects TRBV11-3 to TRBJ2-1; TRBD1 agrees at 7 bases. The CDR3 contains 13 residues. Germline values: CDR1 SGHNT, CDR2 YENEEA. V trimming: 4 bases; J trimming: 7 bases; junction bases outside the gene matches: 4. CDR3 DNA sequence: TGTGCCAGCAGCTCGAGACAGGGTAATGAGCAGTTCTTC. This sequence encodes CASSSRQGNEQFF.

This clone was counted once. V and J are TRBV7-9 and TRBJ2-2; 10 bases align to TRBD2. Germline CDR1 SEHNR, CDR2 FQNEAQ (reference sequence). The CDR3 contains 16 residues. The V and J ends lost 4 bases and 1 base, in that order; junction bases with no gene match: 3. The CDR3 region is CASSYRLAGNTGELFF. CDR3 DNA sequence: TGTGCCAGCAGCTACCGACTAGCGGGGAACACCGGGGAGCTGTTTTTT. Full variable domain (outside the CDR3, taken from reference TRBV7-9 and TRBJ2-2): DTGVSQNPRHKITKRGQNVTFRCDPISEHNRLYWYRQTLGQGPEFLTYFQNEAQLEKSRLLSDRFSAERPKGSFSTLEIQRTEQGDSAMYLCASSYRLAGNTGELFFGEGSRLTVL.

The chain couples TRBV9 to TRBJ2-7, with D perhaps matching TRBD2 (6 bases). This CDR3 region has 16 residues. V lost 0 bases and J 2 bases, leaving 15 bases between the germline ends. The germline V gene has CDR1 SGDLS and CDR2 YYNGEE. CDR3 DNA sequence: TGTGCCAGCAGCGTAGCGGATAGCGGTGCCACCTACGAGCAGTACTTC. Translated: CASSVADSGATYEQYF.

This clone has only a few counts. The V gene is TRBV5-1, the J gene TRBJ2-1; 9 positions agree with TRBD2. From germline, CDR1 is SGHRS and CDR2 YFSETQ. This CDR3 spans 16 amino acids. Unmatched junction bases numbered 10, after V lost 0 bases and J lost 9 bases. The CDR3 DNA follows: TGCGCCAGCAGCTTGGAAGGTAGCGGGAGCTATACTGAGCAGTTCTTC. Translation gives CASSLEGSGSYTEQFF.

The J gene is TRBJ2-2, the V gene TRBV4-1, with TRBD1 identical over 9 bases. CDR1 and CDR2 (germline): MGHRA, YSYEKL. The CDR3 spans 15 residues. J lost 8 bases, V lost 1 base, and 5 bases had no gene match. The CDR3 loop is CASSQVGQGSGELFF. The DNA of the CDR3 is TGCGCCAGCAGCCAAGTGGGACAGGGTTCGGGGGAGCTGTTTTTT.

This chain uses TRBV10-3 with TRBJ2-7; the match to TRBD2 covers 8 bases. With V trimmed by 10 bases and J by 6 bases, 11 bases remained unmatched. Germline-derived CDR1 and CDR2 are ENHRY and SYGVKD. There are 13 residues in the CDR3. The CDR3: CATTGGGQTEQYF. In DNA, the CDR3 is TGTGCCACGACCGGGGGGGGGCAGACCGAGCAGTACTTC.

This clone came up once. The chain has TRBV28 and TRBJ1-2; D is possibly TRBD1 (5 bases). Germline V gives CDR1 MDHEN, CDR2 SYDVKM. The CDR3 length is 15 residues. Deletions cut 2 bases from V and 7 bases from J, with 17 bases between. As DNA, the CDR3 is TGTGCCAGCAGTTTAGCCGGTTCAGGGTGGAGTGGCTACACCTTC. Protein: CASSLAGSGWSGYTF.

V is TRBV9 and J is TRBJ2-7; unclear D gene. The V end lost 0 bases, the J end lost 7 bases, and 11 bases lay between the germline ends. Germline V CDR1 and CDR2: SGDLS, YYNGEE. The CDR3 covers 13 residues. The CDR3 bases are TGTGCCAGCAGCGTAGCCATGATCGGGGAGCAGTACTTC. Its translation: CASSVAMIGEQYF. Full variable domain (outside the CDR3, taken from reference TRBV9 and TRBJ2-7): DSGVTQTPKHLITATGQRVTLRCSPRSGDLSVYWYQQSLDQGLQFLIQYYNGEERAKGNILERFSAQQFPDLHSELNLSSLELGDSALYFCASSVAMIGEQYFGPGTRLTVT.

V usage is TRBV19 and J usage is TRBJ1-5; D ambiguous. There are 17 residues in the CDR3. From germline, CDR1 is LNHDA and CDR2 SQIVND (reference sequence). The ends were cut back, 5 bases at V and 7 bases at J, with 24 bases in the middle. CDR3 residues: CASSPRFEGGIPQPQHF. Here the CDR3 DNA reads TGTGCCAGTAGTCCTCGGTTCGAGGGAGGGATCCCACAGCCCCAGCATTTT.

The genes are TRBV24-1 and TRBJ2-3; 10 positions match TRBD2. The V gene's germline CDR1 is KGHDR and CDR2 SFDVKD. This CDR3 is built from 15 residues. Trimming cost V 4 bases and J 4 bases; bases outside gene matches: 4. CDR3 residues: CATSEVAGGPDTQYF. For the CDR3, the DNA is TGTGCCACCAGTGAGGTAGCGGGAGGCCCAGATACGCAGTATTTT.

The chain has TRBV10-1 and TRBJ2-5; TRBD1 agrees at 8 bases. CDR1 and CDR2 (germline): WNHNN, SYGVQD (reference sequence). With V trimmed by 6 bases and J by 2 bases, 14 bases remained unmatched. The CDR3 runs to 17 residues. As DNA, the CDR3 is TGCGCCAGCAGCCGCGGGACAGGTTCCCTTTGGCAAGAGACCCAGTACTTC. The encoded protein is CASSRGTGSLWQETQYF.

This clone was picked up one time. The chain recombines TRBV5-1 with TRBJ2-2, with D maybe TRBD1 (6 bases). V was pared by 7 bases and J by 0 bases, with 13 bases between. The CDR3 covers 15 residues. Germline V gene data show CDR1 as SGHRS and CDR2 as YFSETQ. The CDR3 DNA follows: TGCGCCAGCTCGATGAGGACAGCGAACACCGGGGAGCTGTTTTTT. Protein: CASSMRTANTGELFF.